The 14 T cell receptor beta chains in this list originate from one sample, sequenced in a study of blood T cell repertoires in COVID-19 (dated by TCRdb to 2020 to 2021). The library relied on the immunoSEQ multiplex PCR assay. As stored in TCRdb, this immuneACCESS dataset retains in-frame rearrangements with V and J assigned. A fraction of the clones does not appear; measured against another copy, unresolved V genes explain less than half of the discrepancy, and the remainder lacks a known reason. The sample table records tens of thousands of clones; 74% of these occur just once. Under 5% of the sample lies in the top ten. What was sequenced was peripheral blood. All receptors come from a man between 65 and 80 years old with COVID-19, enrolled during active disease.

V gene TRBV18 combines with J gene TRBJ1-5, with D perhaps matching TRBD1 (5 bases). The germline CDR1 and CDR2 sequences are KGHSH and LQKENI. V gave up 2 bases and J gave up 3 bases, with 14 bases separating them. The CDR3 contains 16 residues. The CDR3 loop is CASSPFQDTTNQPQHF. The CDR3 DNA reads TGTGCCAGCTCACCATTCCAGGACACCACCAATCAGCCCCAGCATTTT.

The V gene is TRBV6-5, the J gene TRBJ1-2; D call uncertain. This CDR3 has 13 amino acids. The germline gives CDR1 MNHEY, CDR2 SVGAGI. The V and J ends lost 2 bases and 7 bases respectively, with 11 bases between them. The CDR3 DNA reads TGTGCCAGCAGTTACGACCGGTGGGCTGGCTACACCTTC. It translates to CASSYDRWAGYTF.

This rearrangement joins TRBV29-1 to TRBJ1-1, with D possibly matching TRBD1 (6 bases). Trimming took off 0 bases at V and 4 bases at J, with 12 bases between the two ends. The length of the CDR3 is 14 residues. The germline V gene has CDR1 SQVTM and CDR2 ANQGSEA. The CDR3 region has the DNA TGCAGCGTTGAAGATCAGGCCAGGGGCACTGAAGCTTTCTTT. It codes for CSVEDQARGTEAFF.

J is TRBJ2-7 and V is TRBV4-1; a weak D match, TRBD1 (6 bases). Germline CDR1 reads MGHRA; CDR2 reads YSYEKL. CDR3 length equals 14 residues. The V gene lost 3 bases and the J gene lost 1 base, with 10 bases spanning the gap. The CDR3 DNA follows: TGCGCCAGCAGCCAGGGGACATTTTCCTACGAGCAGTACTTC. It specifies CASSQGTFSYEQYF.

V gene TRBV6-5 combines with J gene TRBJ2-3; D might be TRBD2 (6 bases). The CDR3 totals 16 residues. The germline V and J ends were trimmed by 0 bases and 0 bases, with 10 bases remaining between them. CDR1 and CDR2 (germline): MNHEY, SVGAGI. In DNA, the CDR3 is TGTGCCAGCAGTTACTCGTCTAGCGCTAGCACAGATACGCAGTATTTT. It encodes CASSYSSSASTDTQYF.

The rearrangement uses TRBV27 and TRBJ2-7, with 8 bases aligning to TRBD2. This CDR3 region has 15 residues. CDR1 MNHEY and CDR2 SMNVEV come from the germline V gene (reference sequence). V dropped 6 bases and J dropped 3; count of bases not matched to a gene: 10. CDR3 in amino acids: CASRAWGRGDYEQYF. The CDR3 bases are TGTGCCAGCAGGGCGTGGGGGCGGGGGGACTACGAGCAGTACTTC.

V and J are TRBV19 and TRBJ2-6, with D perhaps matching TRBD1 (5 bases). V shed 3 bases and J shed 2 bases, with 8 bases lying between them. Germline CDR1 is LNHDA and CDR2 is SQIVND (reference sequence). This CDR3 comprises 15 residues. The CDR3 here is CASSIQGTGANVLTF. The CDR3 DNA follows: TGTGCCAGTAGTATTCAGGGTACTGGGGCCAACGTCCTGACTTTC.

The genes are TRBV4-1 and TRBJ2-1; 9 bases are a match to TRBD2. The CDR3 has 19 amino acids. The germline V gene has CDR1 MGHRA and CDR2 YSYEKL. V was clipped by 0 bases and J by 1 base; unmatched bases: 10. The CDR3 is CASSQERGSGGPSYNEQFF. Here the CDR3 DNA reads TGCGCCAGCAGCCAAGAACGGGGCAGCGGGGGGCCTTCCTACAATGAGCAGTTCTTC.

V usage is TRBV28 and J usage is TRBJ2-5; D not resolved. There are 15 residues in the CDR3. Germline CDR1 reads MDHEN; CDR2 reads SYDVKM. Trimming took 2 bases from V and 7 from J, leaving 17 bases between them. In nucleotides, the CDR3 is TGTGCCAGCAGTTTAGGCAACCGGTGGAGAGGGACCCAGTACTTC. As protein: CASSLGNRWRGTQYF.

The chain employs TRBV25-1 and TRBJ2-3; the D gene is possibly TRBD2 (5 bases). CDR1 and CDR2 from the germline V gene are MGHDK and SYGVNS. V was trimmed by 5 bases and J by 5 bases, leaving 11 bases between them. This CDR3 is 13 amino acids long. The CDR3 reads CASSPDSGDTQYF. The CDR3 nucleotides read TGTGCCAGCAGTCCGGACTCCGGAGATACGCAGTATTTT.

The chain has TRBV5-1 and TRBJ1-5, with D maybe TRBD1 (5 bases). This CDR3 is built from 13 residues. Germline V gene sequence: CDR1 SGHRS, CDR2 YFSETQ. V lost 7 bases and J lost 3, with 11 bases in between. The CDR3 sequence is CASSKGSNQPQHF. CDR3 in DNA: TGCGCCAGCTCCAAGGGGTCCAATCAGCCCCAGCATTTT. The entire variable domain, with the rest obtained from reference TRBV5-1 and TRBJ1-5, is as follows: KAGVTQTPRYLIKTRGQQVTLSCSPISGHRSVSWYQQTPGQGLQFLFEYFSETQRNKGNFPGRFSGRQFSNSRSEMNVSTLELGDSALYLCASSKGSNQPQHFGDGTRLSIL.

The chain couples TRBV18 to TRBJ2-1; TRBD2 might be the D (5 bases). The germline gives CDR1 KGHSH, CDR2 LQKENI. This CDR3 has 15 residues. Trimming took off 2 bases at V and 5 bases at J, with 13 bases between the two ends. CDR3 nucleotides: TGTGCCAGCTCACCAATGCGGGCTAGCAACAATGAGCAGTTCTTC. Translation: CASSPMRASNNEQFF. Variable domain in full (rest from reference TRBV18 and TRBJ2-1): NAGVMQNPRHLVRRRGQEARLRCSPMKGHSHVYWYRQLPEEGLKFMVYLQKENIIDESGMPKERFSAEFPKEGPSILRIQQVVRGDSAAYFCASSPMRASNNEQFFGPGTRLTVL.

This rearrangement joins TRBV6-5 to TRBJ2-3; D is ambiguous. CDR1 MNHEY and CDR2 SVGAGI come from the germline V gene. Trimming stripped 6 bases from V and 0 bases from J, with 4 bases between. The CDR3 contains 12 residues. CDR3 amino acids: CASSISTDTQYF. For the CDR3, the DNA is TGTGCCAGCAGCATTAGCACAGATACGCAGTATTTT.

This clone was counted only a few times. The V gene is TRBV15, the J gene TRBJ1-6, with D perhaps TRBD1 (5 bases). This CDR3 contains 15 residues. The germline CDR1 and CDR2 sequences are LNHNV and YYDKDF (reference sequence). V was shortened by 1 base and J by 8 bases, with 12 bases between the two germline ends. As DNA, the CDR3 is TGTGCCACCAGCAGAGTTACAGGAAGGGATTCACCCCTCCACTTT. Its protein product is CATSRVTGRDSPLHF.